Listed below are T cell receptor beta chains from one sample, sequenced in a study of glioma-infiltrating T cells after dendritic cell vaccination. Profiled with immunoSEQ multiplex PCR; TCRdb holds only in-frame clones, not every one. The sample lists approximately 62,000 clones; roughly 86% were seen once. The sample was blood, taken after dendritic cell vaccination. The receptors were gathered from a human donor with glioblastoma. Each CDR3 is given with its conserved first and last residue. Fields, in order: clone size, V gene, D gene, CDR3 length, J gene, CDR3 DNA, CDR3 protein. The D gene is left open where the match is weak. Clone size appears in some rows only: once, few, many, or a class for an expanded clone.

clone size: NA
V gene: TRBV11-3
D gene: NA
CDR3 length: 12
J gene: TRBJ2-7
CDR3 DNA: TGTGCCAGCAGCCCCCTTGGGAGAGAGCAGTACTTC
CDR3 protein: CASSPLGREQYF

clone size: NA
V gene: TRBV7-9
D gene: TRBD2
CDR3 length: 15
J gene: TRBJ2-7
CDR3 DNA: TGTGCCAGCAGTCTGACTAGCGGGGCTTCCTACGAGCAGTACTTC
CDR3 protein: CASSLTSGASYEQYF

clone size: NA
V gene: TRBV29-1
D gene: TRBD1
CDR3 length: 14
J gene: TRBJ1-5
CDR3 DNA: TGCAGCGTAGAAAGGGACAGGCGGCGCTTGTCCCAGCATTTT
CDR3 protein: CSVERDRRRLSQHF

clone size: NA
V gene: TRBV4-3
D gene: TRBD1
CDR3 length: 15
J gene: TRBJ1-2
CDR3 DNA: TGCGCCAGCAGCCAGCTACAGGGGGCGTCCTATGGCTACACCTTC
CDR3 protein: CASSQLQGASYGYTF

clone size: NA
V gene: TRBV9
D gene: TRBD1
CDR3 length: 17
J gene: TRBJ1-5
CDR3 DNA: TGTGCCAGCAGCGTGGGACAGGGTTTTAATAGCAATCAGCCCCAGCATTTT
CDR3 protein: CASSVGQGFNSNQPQHF

clone size: NA
V gene: TRBV29-1
D gene: NA
CDR3 length: 14
J gene: TRBJ1-4
CDR3 DNA: TGCAGCGTGGCCAGGGGTGCAACTAATGAAAAACTGTTTTTT
CDR3 protein: CSVARGATNEKLFF

clone size: NA
V gene: TRBV10-3
D gene: TRBD1
CDR3 length: 13
J gene: TRBJ1-1
CDR3 DNA: TGTGCCATCAGTGTACAGGGGAGTACTGAAGCTTTCTTT
CDR3 protein: CAISVQGSTEAFF

clone size: NA
V gene: TRBV6-1
D gene: NA
CDR3 length: 14
J gene: TRBJ1-2
CDR3 DNA: TGTGCCAGCAGTGGAGACACTAGTGGCTATGGCTACACCTTC
CDR3 protein: CASSGDTSGYGYTF

clone size: NA
V gene: TRBV7-9
D gene: NA
CDR3 length: 13
J gene: TRBJ1-2
CDR3 DNA: TGTGCCAGCAGCCATTGGGGGGACTATGGCTACACCTTC
CDR3 protein: CASSHWGDYGYTF

clone size: NA
V gene: TRBV6-5
D gene: NA
CDR3 length: 16
J gene: TRBJ1-4
CDR3 DNA: TGTGCCAGCAGTTTTGCCCCGACAGCAACTAATGAAAAACTGTTTTTT
CDR3 protein: CASSFAPTATNEKLFF

clone size: few
V gene: TRBV29-1
D gene: TRBD1
CDR3 length: 14
J gene: TRBJ1-3
CDR3 DNA: TGCAGCGTTACGGGGGACAGCTCTGGAAACACCATATATTTT
CDR3 protein: CSVTGDSSGNTIYF

clone size: NA
V gene: TRBV7-2
D gene: TRBD1
CDR3 length: 13
J gene: TRBJ1-4
CDR3 DNA: TGTGCCAGCAGTCGGACAGGGTATGAAAAACTGTTTTTT
CDR3 protein: CASSRTGYEKLFF

clone size: NA
V gene: TRBV5-6
D gene: NA
CDR3 length: 15
J gene: TRBJ2-1
CDR3 DNA: TGTGCCAGCAGCTTGGTGGGGGGCTCCTACAATGAGCAGTTCTTC
CDR3 protein: CASSLVGGSYNEQFF

clone size: NA
V gene: TRBV27
D gene: TRBD1
CDR3 length: 13
J gene: TRBJ2-7
CDR3 DNA: TGTGCCAGCAGCCTGACAGGGTCCTACGAGCAGTACTTC
CDR3 protein: CASSLTGSYEQYF

clone size: NA
V gene: TRBV7-2
D gene: TRBD2
CDR3 length: 16
J gene: TRBJ2-3
CDR3 DNA: TGTGCCAGCAGCTTAGAAGGGACTAGCCCTCCAGATACGCAGTATTTT
CDR3 protein: CASSLEGTSPPDTQYF

clone size: once
V gene: TRBV9
D gene: NA
CDR3 length: 12
J gene: TRBJ2-1
CDR3 DNA: TGTGCCAGCAGCGAGACTTACAATGAGCAGTTCTTC
CDR3 protein: CASSETYNEQFF

clone size: NA
V gene: TRBV19
D gene: NA
CDR3 length: 14
J gene: TRBJ2-5
CDR3 DNA: TGTGCCAGTAGTAAGGTCCACAGGGCGGAGACCCAGTACTTC
CDR3 protein: CASSKVHRAETQYF

clone size: once
V gene: TRBV9
D gene: TRBD1
CDR3 length: 18
J gene: TRBJ1-1
CDR3 DNA: TGTGCCAGCAGCGTATCACAGGGGGCCGGGGCAACGAACACTGAAGCTTTCTTT
CDR3 protein: CASSVSQGAGATNTEAFF

clone size: NA
V gene: TRBV5-1
D gene: TRBD1
CDR3 length: 15
J gene: TRBJ1-5
CDR3 DNA: TGCGCCAGCAGCTTGAGAACAGGGGAAAATCAGCCCCAGCATTTT
CDR3 protein: CASSLRTGENQPQHF

clone size: NA
V gene: TRBV6-5
D gene: TRBD1
CDR3 length: 14
J gene: TRBJ2-2
CDR3 DNA: TGTGCCAGCATCGGACAGGAGCACACCGGGGAGCTGTTTTTT
CDR3 protein: CASIGQEHTGELFF

clone size: NA
V gene: TRBV7-2
D gene: TRBD2
CDR3 length: 15
J gene: TRBJ2-2
CDR3 DNA: TGTGCCAGCATGTTGGAAGCGGGAGGGGCCGGGGAGCTGTTTTTT
CDR3 protein: CASMLEAGGAGELFF

clone size: NA
V gene: TRBV23-1
D gene: TRBD1
CDR3 length: 16
J gene: TRBJ2-7
CDR3 DNA: TGCGCCAGCAGTCAAACTTGGGACAGGGGTTCCTACGAGCAGTACTTC
CDR3 protein: CASSQTWDRGSYEQYF

clone size: NA
V gene: TRBV9
D gene: TRBD1
CDR3 length: 16
J gene: TRBJ1-2
CDR3 DNA: TGTGCCAGCAGACCTGAAGGACAGGCCCCCGGGTATGGCTACACCTTC
CDR3 protein: CASRPEGQAPGYGYTF

clone size: NA
V gene: TRBV6-6
D gene: TRBD1
CDR3 length: 13
J gene: TRBJ1-5
CDR3 DNA: TGTGCCAGCAGTCCGACAGGGGATCAGCCCCAGCATTTT
CDR3 protein: CASSPTGDQPQHF

clone size: NA
V gene: TRBV10-3
D gene: TRBD2
CDR3 length: 14
J gene: TRBJ2-7
CDR3 DNA: TGTGCCATCAGGGGACTAGCGGGAGCTGGCGAGCAGTACTTC
CDR3 protein: CAIRGLAGAGEQYF

clone size: NA
V gene: TRBV4-3
D gene: TRBD1
CDR3 length: 15
J gene: TRBJ2-7
CDR3 DNA: TGCGCCAGCAGCCAAGGGACAGGTCTGACCTACGAGCAGTACTTC
CDR3 protein: CASSQGTGLTYEQYF

clone size: NA
V gene: TRBV18
D gene: NA
CDR3 length: 15
J gene: TRBJ1-2
CDR3 DNA: TGTGCCAGCTCACCAGGACAGATCACTAACTATGGCTACACCTTC
CDR3 protein: CASSPGQITNYGYTF

clone size: NA
V gene: TRBV4-1
D gene: TRBD1
CDR3 length: 15
J gene: TRBJ1-2
CDR3 DNA: TGCGCCAGCAGCCAGCCGGGACAGGGAAAGTATGGCTACACCTTC
CDR3 protein: CASSQPGQGKYGYTF

clone size: NA
V gene: TRBV30
D gene: NA
CDR3 length: 12
J gene: TRBJ1-1
CDR3 DNA: TGTGCCTGGAGCGGCGGATGGCCCGAAGCTTTCTTT
CDR3 protein: CAWSGGWPEAFF

clone size: NA
V gene: TRBV18
D gene: TRBD2
CDR3 length: 15
J gene: TRBJ2-7
CDR3 DNA: TGTGCCAGCTCACCACTCAGCGGGATCAACTACGAGCAGTACTTC
CDR3 protein: CASSPLSGINYEQYF

clone size: NA
V gene: TRBV5-1
D gene: NA
CDR3 length: 12
J gene: TRBJ1-2
CDR3 DNA: TGCGCCAGCAGCTTGGATGGAGCTGGCTACACCTTC
CDR3 protein: CASSLDGAGYTF

clone size: NA
V gene: TRBV4-3
D gene: NA
CDR3 length: 14
J gene: TRBJ1-1
CDR3 DNA: TGCGCCAGCAGCCAAGACAGGGGAAACACTGAAGCTTTCTTT
CDR3 protein: CASSQDRGNTEAFF

clone size: NA
V gene: TRBV5-1
D gene: TRBD1
CDR3 length: 15
J gene: TRBJ1-2
CDR3 DNA: TGCGCCAGCAGCTTTACCGGGACAGACGCGTATGGCTACACCTTC
CDR3 protein: CASSFTGTDAYGYTF

clone size: NA
V gene: TRBV6-5
D gene: NA
CDR3 length: 14
J gene: TRBJ1-4
CDR3 DNA: TGTGCCAGCAGACAACAGGGTATTAAGGAAAAACTGTTTTTT
CDR3 protein: CASRQQGIKEKLFF

clone size: NA
V gene: TRBV18
D gene: TRBD2
CDR3 length: 14
J gene: TRBJ2-7
CDR3 DNA: TGTGCCAGCTCATCGGGACTAGCGGGACTGGTACAGTACTTC
CDR3 protein: CASSSGLAGLVQYF

clone size: NA
V gene: TRBV27
D gene: TRBD2
CDR3 length: 17
J gene: TRBJ2-6
CDR3 DNA: TGTGCCAGCAGTCCCCTGGGAGGGCTGTCGGGGGCCAACGTCCTGACTTTC
CDR3 protein: CASSPLGGLSGANVLTF

clone size: NA
V gene: TRBV10-2
D gene: TRBD1
CDR3 length: 16
J gene: TRBJ1-3
CDR3 DNA: TGCGCCAGCAGTGATGGAGACAGGGGAGGAGGAAACACCATATATTTT
CDR3 protein: CASSDGDRGGGNTIYF

clone size: NA
V gene: TRBV5-1
D gene: TRBD1
CDR3 length: 19
J gene: TRBJ2-2
CDR3 DNA: TGCGCCAGCACCCATCGGACAGGGCAAGAAGCTCGGAGTCCCGGGGAGCTGTTTTTT
CDR3 protein: CASTHRTGQEARSPGELFF

clone size: NA
V gene: TRBV6-5
D gene: TRBD1
CDR3 length: 16
J gene: TRBJ1-4
CDR3 DNA: TGTGCCAGCAGTTACTCCACCGGGACAGGGAGCGAAAAACTGTTTTTT
CDR3 protein: CASSYSTGTGSEKLFF

clone size: NA
V gene: TRBV6-5
D gene: NA
CDR3 length: 15
J gene: TRBJ1-1
CDR3 DNA: TGTGCCAGCAGTTACGGACACCCCATGAACACTGAAGCTTTCTTT
CDR3 protein: CASSYGHPMNTEAFF

clone size: NA
V gene: TRBV5-5
D gene: NA
CDR3 length: 14
J gene: TRBJ1-1
CDR3 DNA: TGTGCCAGCAGCCTGTGGAGCGAGGACACTGAAGCTTTCTTT
CDR3 protein: CASSLWSEDTEAFF

clone size: NA
V gene: TRBV25-1
D gene: TRBD2
CDR3 length: 14
J gene: TRBJ2-3
CDR3 DNA: TGTGCCAGCTCCCCGGGGGGGAGGACAGATACGCAGTATTTT
CDR3 protein: CASSPGGRTDTQYF

clone size: NA
V gene: TRBV5-6
D gene: NA
CDR3 length: 16
J gene: TRBJ2-2
CDR3 DNA: TGTGCCAGCAGCTTGGGCGCGGGACCCGCAACCGGGGAGCTGTTTTTT
CDR3 protein: CASSLGAGPATGELFF

clone size: once
V gene: TRBV6-1
D gene: NA
CDR3 length: 14
J gene: TRBJ2-7
CDR3 DNA: TGTGCCACCGTTAGGAGAGAGAGCTCCTACGAGCAGTACTTC
CDR3 protein: CATVRRESSYEQYF

clone size: NA
V gene: TRBV4-3
D gene: TRBD1
CDR3 length: 15
J gene: TRBJ1-5
CDR3 DNA: TGCGCCAGCAGCCAAGTCCCTACAGGGGATCAGCCCCAGCATTTT
CDR3 protein: CASSQVPTGDQPQHF